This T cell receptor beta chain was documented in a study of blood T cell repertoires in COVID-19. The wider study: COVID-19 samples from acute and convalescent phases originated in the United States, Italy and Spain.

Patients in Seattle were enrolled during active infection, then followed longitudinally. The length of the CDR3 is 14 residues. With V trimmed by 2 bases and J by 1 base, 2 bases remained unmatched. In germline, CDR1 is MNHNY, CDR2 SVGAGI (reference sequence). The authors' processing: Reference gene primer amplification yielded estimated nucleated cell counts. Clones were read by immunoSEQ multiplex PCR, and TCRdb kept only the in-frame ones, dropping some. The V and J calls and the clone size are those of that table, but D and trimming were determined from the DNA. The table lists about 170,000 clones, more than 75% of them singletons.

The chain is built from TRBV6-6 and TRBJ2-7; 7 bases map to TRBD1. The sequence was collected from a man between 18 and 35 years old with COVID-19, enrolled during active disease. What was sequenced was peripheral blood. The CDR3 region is CASSYRGQSYEQYF. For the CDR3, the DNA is TGTGCCAGCAGTTACCGGGGACAGTCCTACGAGCAGTACTTC.